These T cell receptor beta chains were read from a single sample in a study of T cell repertoires in cytomegalovirus infection. The antigens of these receptors remain unknown. MiXCR, applied by TCRdb to the reads, yields one record per CDR3 protein. Of about 770,000 distinct CDR3 sequences listed, about 28% are singletons. Material: cultured CD8+ T cells from PBMCs, obtained from culture after CMV antigen stimulation. The receptors were gathered from a human donor in good health (CMV status not recorded). Some clones in this sample may be carry-over from other donors' samples. Both conserved end residues are part of each CDR3. D genes are given only for firm matches. The size field is filled for only some rows; it gives once, few, many or a size class.

j_gene	abundance	d_gene	len	v_gene	CDR3aa	CDR3nt
TRBJ2-1	many	-	16	TRBV7-2	CASSFAPRGYINEQFF	TGTGCCAGCAGCTTCGCTCCCAGGGGATACATCAATGAGCAGTTCTTC
TRBJ1-5	few	-	14	TRBV24-1	CATSDLGGNQPQHF	TGTGCCACCAGTGATTTGGGGGGAAATCAGCCCCAGCATTTT
TRBJ1-2	many	-	12	TRBV6-1	CASSGTGDGYTF	TGTGCCAGCAGTGGTACGGGGGATGGCTACACCTTC
TRBJ1-1	many	TRBD1	17	TRBV7-6	CASSSLRGRGEVTEAFF	TGTGCCAGCAGCTCGCTCAGGGGGCGCGGAGAGGTCACTGAAGCTTTCTTT
TRBJ2-6	many	-	19	TRBV7-9	CASSSSLGHPLGGANVLTF	TGTGCCAGCAGCTCCTCTTTGGGACACCCTTTGGGTGGGGCCAACGTCCTGACTTTC
TRBJ2-7	few	-	13	TRBV29-1	CSVEDREVNEQYF	TGCAGCGTTGAAGACAGGGAAGTCAACGAGCAGTACTTC
TRBJ2-1	few	TRBD2	16	TRBV6-2/TRBV6-3	CASSYSRGGAYNEQFF	TGTGCCAGCAGTTACTCTCGCGGGGGGGCCTACAATGAGCAGTTCTTC
TRBJ1-1	-	TRBD1	15	TRBV6-8	CASSDGQGLRAEAFF	TGTGCCAGCAGTGACGGACAGGGTTTACGCGCTGAAGCTTTCTTT
TRBJ1-2	-	TRBD1	15	TRBV12-3/TRBV12-4	CASSHTGVYRYGYTF	TGTGCCAGCAGTCACACAGGGGTTTATCGCTATGGCTACACCTTC
TRBJ2-1	few	-	16	TRBV12-3/TRBV12-4	CASSLVVAVAYNEQFF	TGTGCCAGCAGTTTAGTGGTAGCGGTGGCCTACAATGAGCAGTTCTTC
TRBJ1-6	-	-	14	TRBV3-1	CASSPTGLHSPLHF	TGTGCCAGCAGCCCGACGGGTCTCCATTCACCCCTCCACTTT
TRBJ2-3	many	-	12	TRBV7-9	CASSPSRDTQYF	TGTGCCAGCAGCCCGAGCCGGGATACGCAGTATTTT
TRBJ2-7	-	TRBD2	15	TRBV7-4	CASSSSGGTPYEQYF	TGTGCCAGCAGCTCCTCGGGAGGAACCCCCTACGAGCAGTACTTC
TRBJ1-1	few	-	14	TRBV6-1	CASTGGNWPAEAFF	TGTGCCAGCACGGGGGGGAACTGGCCCGCTGAAGCTTTCTTT
TRBJ1-5	-	TRBD1	17	TRBV12-5	CASCFQVGTGINQPQHF	TGTGCTAGTTGTTTCCAAGTCGGGACAGGGATTAATCAGCCCCAGCATTTT
TRBJ1-1	few	-	16	TRBV4-2	CASSPLRGAMNTEAFF	TGTGCCAGCAGCCCTCTCAGGGGAGCAATGAACACTGAAGCTTTCTTT
TRBJ1-5	many	-	15	TRBV28	CASRWGGRSNQPQHF	TGTGCCAGCAGATGGGGGGGGAGGAGCAATCAGCCCCAGCATTTT
TRBJ2-7	few	-	15	TRBV27	CASSFFGSGTYEQYF	TGTGCCAGCAGTTTTTTCGGTTCCGGAACCTACGAGCAGTACTTC
TRBJ2-3	-	-	15	TRBV27	CASSLSAQGADTQYF	TGTGCCAGCAGTTTATCGGCCCAGGGCGCAGATACGCAGTATTTT
TRBJ2-1	-	-	11	TRBV20-1	CSAGLVNEQFF	TGCAGTGCTGGTTTGGTGAATGAGCAGTTCTTC
TRBJ1-2	-	-	16	TRBV4-1	CASSQDPGLGFGGYTF	TGCGCCAGCAGCCAAGACCCGGGACTCGGGTTCGGTGGCTACACCTTC
TRBJ1-5	few	-	14	TRBV28	CASTWGGSNQPQHF	TGTGCCAGCACCTGGGGGGGGTCCAATCAGCCCCAGCATTTT
TRBJ2-5	few	-	13	TRBV19	CASSIVPQETQYF	TGTGCCAGTAGTATAGTCCCGCAAGAGACCCAGTACTTC
TRBJ2-3	-	-	15	TRBV6-8	CASSYERDELDTQYF	TGTGCCAGCAGTTACGAGAGGGATGAATTGGATACGCAGTATTTT
TRBJ2-1	many	-	14	TRBV7-6	CASRVSPSRDEQFF	TGTGCCAGCAGGGTCTCCCCTTCGAGGGATGAGCAGTTCTTC
TRBJ2-1	-	TRBD1	17	TRBV6-1	CASSEPRDRASYNEQFF	TGTGCCAGCAGTGAACCCCGGGACAGGGCCTCCTACAATGAGCAGTTCTTC
TRBJ1-5	-	TRBD1	12	TRBV27	CATGTGGQPQHF	TGTGCCACGGGGACAGGGGGTCAGCCCCAGCATTTT
TRBJ2-2	few	TRBD2	19	TRBV15	CATSKEIGTSGANTGELFF	TGTGCCACCAGCAAAGAGATAGGTACTAGCGGGGCGAACACCGGGGAGCTGTTTTTT
TRBJ2-3	few	-	14	TRBV9	CASSVVGLTDTQYF	TGTGCCAGCAGCGTAGTGGGGTTGACAGATACGCAGTATTTT
TRBJ1-1	-	-	14	TRBV25-1	CASSELRGDTEAFF	TGTGCCAGCAGTGAGCTACGGGGGGACACTGAAGCTTTCTTT
TRBJ2-7	-	TRBD2	13	TRBV9	CASSGRPGGEQYF	TGTGCCAGCAGCGGACGACCCGGGGGGGAGCAGTACTTC
TRBJ1-1	many	-	13	TRBV19	CASSIVVNTEAFF	TGTGCCAGTAGTATCGTGGTGAACACTGAAGCTTTCTTT
TRBJ2-5	few	-	15	TRBV18	CASSPEILLQETQYF	TGTGCCAGCTCACCAGAAATACTGCTACAAGAGACCCAGTACTTC
TRBJ1-1	few	TRBD1	15	TRBV7-9	CASSSVQGLGTEAFF	TGTGCCAGCAGCTCCGTACAGGGGTTGGGCACTGAAGCTTTCTTT
TRBJ2-1	-	-	13	TRBV19	CASSMLRGDEQFF	TGTGCCAGTAGTATGCTAAGGGGGGATGAGCAGTTCTTC
TRBJ1-2	many	-	12	TRBV12-3/TRBV12-4	CASSPGRYGYTF	TGTGCCAGCAGCCCTGGGCGGTATGGCTACACCTTC
TRBJ1-1	many	-	15	TRBV7-6	CASSLDGVGNTEAFF	TGTGCCAGCAGCCTCGATGGGGTGGGGAACACTGAAGCTTTCTTT
TRBJ2-7	-	-	14	TRBV12-3/TRBV12-4	CASSSRDISYEQYF	TGTGCCAGCAGTTCCCGGGACATTTCCTACGAGCAGTACTTC
TRBJ2-5	few	-	16	TRBV7-6	CASSLYMVSGQETQYF	TGTGCCAGCAGCTTATATATGGTATCGGGCCAAGAGACCCAGTACTTC
TRBJ1-1	-	-	13	TRBV28	CASNRQVNAEAFF	TGTGCCAGCAATCGACAGGTGAACGCTGAAGCTTTCTTT
TRBJ1-5	many	-	17	TRBV6-6	CASSTPWGADSNQPQHF	TGTGCCAGCAGTACACCTTGGGGGGCGGATAGCAATCAGCCCCAGCATTTT
TRBJ2-5	many	TRBD2	16	TRBV11-2	CASSPGDAGVGETQYF	TGTGCCAGCAGTCCCGGAGATGCGGGGGTTGGTGAGACCCAGTACTTC
TRBJ1-1	-	TRBD1	14	TRBV29-1	CSSGQGSRNTEAFF	TGCAGCTCCGGACAGGGAAGTAGGAACACTGAAGCTTTCTTT
TRBJ1-5	few	-	15	TRBV7-6	CASSQPPGRNQPQHF	TGTGCCAGCAGCCAGCCCCCAGGGCGCAATCAGCCCCAGCATTTT
TRBJ1-5	once	-	14	TRBV9	CASSASDASRPQHF	TGTGCCAGCAGCGCCTCGGACGCTTCTAGGCCCCAGCATTTT
TRBJ1-2	-	-	16	TRBV4-3	CASSQDGHSLGYGYTF	TGCGCCAGCAGCCAAGATGGACACTCTTTAGGCTATGGCTACACCTTC
TRBJ2-2	many	-	12	TRBV7-8	CASSEGRGELFF	TGTGCCAGCAGCGAGGGGCGCGGGGAGCTGTTTTTT
TRBJ2-5	-	TRBD2	17	TRBV7-8	CASSLAVLAGGQETQYF	TGTGCCAGCAGCTTAGCGGTACTAGCGGGGGGGCAGGAGACCCAGTACTTC
TRBJ1-2	-	TRBD1	15	TRBV20-1	CSAGGDRGLTDGYTF	TGCAGTGCAGGGGGTGACAGGGGGCTAACGGATGGCTACACCTTC
TRBJ1-3	-	-	16	TRBV5-5	CASSLSYRAYGNTIYF	TGTGCCAGCAGCTTGAGTTACCGGGCGTATGGAAACACCATATATTTT
TRBJ1-1	-	-	14	TRBV27	CASSFSAGDTEAFF	TGTGCCAGCAGTTTCTCTGCTGGGGACACTGAAGCTTTCTTT
TRBJ2-1	few	TRBD1	14	TRBV2	CASRRQGDWDEQFF	TGTGCCAGCAGACGACAGGGGGACTGGGATGAGCAGTTCTTC
TRBJ1-2	-	-	12	TRBV29-1	CSVDLGVYGYTF	TGCAGCGTTGATTTAGGTGTCTATGGCTACACCTTC
TRBJ1-5	-	-	17	TRBV6-2/TRBV6-3	CASSPSPGARGNQPQHF	TGTGCCAGCAGTCCAAGCCCAGGGGCTAGAGGCAATCAGCCCCAGCATTTT
TRBJ2-1	-	TRBD1	15	TRBV2	CASPLRQGHSQEQFF	TGTGCCAGCCCCCTTCGACAGGGCCACAGCCAGGAGCAGTTCTTC
TRBJ1-1	-	-	13	TRBV12-3/TRBV12-4	CASRVSGLTEAFF	TGTGCCAGCAGAGTTAGCGGTCTAACTGAAGCTTTCTTT
TRBJ2-2	few	TRBD1	16	TRBV28	CASKLDRGLNTGELFF	TGTGCCAGCAAGCTAGACAGGGGGCTTAACACCGGGGAGCTGTTTTTT
TRBJ1-4	-	TRBD1	16	TRBV4-1	CASSQSPGTGYEKLFF	TGCGCCAGCAGCCAAAGCCCCGGGACAGGGTATGAAAAACTGTTTTTT
TRBJ2-6	-	-	14	TRBV10-3	CATLSYSGTNVLTF	TGTGCCACCCTCTCATACTCTGGGACCAACGTCCTGACTTTC
TRBJ2-3	-	TRBD1	16	TRBV29-1	CSVVFGTGQGPDTQYF	TGCAGCGTTGTTTTTGGGACGGGACAGGGCCCAGATACGCAGTATTTT